This T cell receptor (beta chain) was observed in a study of blood T cell repertoires in COVID-19. Looking at the study overall: Acute and convalescent COVID-19 specimens originated in the United States, Italy and Spain. T cells, B-cell-depleted T cells, or PBMCs supplied cDNA or gDNA.

Seattle-derived patients entered the study during active infection and were followed longitudinally. In the source study's methods: By means of reference gene primer amplification, nucleated cell counts were estimated. TCRdb keeps only in-frame clones here, not all; method: immunoSEQ multiplex PCR. V and J calls and clone size are those listed in that table; D and trimming were worked out from the DNA. The table has about 340,000 clones, approximately 91% seen once; the top ten hold approximately 7.3%. CDR3 length equals 13 residues. Unmatched junction bases numbered 7, after V lost 10 bases and J lost 5 bases. CDR1 is LNHNV, CDR2 YYDKDF, per germline (reference sequence).

Sequencing used peripheral blood. The TCR was taken from a woman between 65 and 79 years old with COVID-19, enrolled during active disease. The chain combines TRBV15 with TRBJ1-2; 10 nucleotides match TRBD1. DNA of the CDR3: TGTGCCATCTTGGGGACAGGGGCGTATGGCTACACCTTC. Translation gives CAILGTGAYGYTF. Full variable domain (missing parts from reference TRBV15 and TRBJ1-2): DAMVIQNPRYQVTQFGKPVTLSCSQTLNHNVMYWYQQKSSQAPKLLFHYYDKDFNNEADTPDNFQSRRPNTSFCFLDIRSPGLGDTAMYLCAILGTGAYGYTFGSGTRLTVV.